These T cell receptor beta chains were read from a single sample in a study of blood T cell repertoires in COVID-19. Using immunoSEQ multiplex PCR, the repertoire was profiled, and TCRdb retains in-frame clones only, with some absent. The data hold a few hundred thousand clones, with roughly 87% observed a single time. Sequenced: PBMCs or T cells enriched from blood (not recorded which). Source of these receptors: a woman aged 25-40 years who had recovered from COVID-19. CDR3s include the opening cysteine and the closing phenylalanine or tryptophan.

TRBV19,TRBJ2-7,CASSVSTEHSYEQYF
TRBV12-3/TRBV12-4,TRBJ1-5,CASSPNHGEPQHF
TRBV28,TRBJ1-4,CASSLLAGGEPEKLFF
TRBV7-2,TRBJ1-5,CASSLVSGGIQPQHF
TRBV20-1,TRBJ2-1,CSASRFTAVRSYNEQFF
TRBV28,TRBJ2-7,CASSPSLAGGRYEQYF
TRBV9,TRBJ2-1,CASSSGGTGYDNEQFF
TRBV4-1,TRBJ1-1,CASSQLTGWNEAFF
TRBV6-6,TRBJ2-7,CASSGTAYEQYF
TRBV2,TRBJ2-5,CATEDRVTETQYF
TRBV27,TRBJ1-1,CASSSPLNTEAFF
TRBV15,TRBJ2-7,CATSTQRGGSYEQYF
TRBV3-1/TRBV3-2,TRBJ2-7,CASSRVGPTYEQYF
TRBV19,TRBJ2-4,CASSIVWGPKNIQYF
TRBV3-1/TRBV3-2,TRBJ1-1,CASSQGGRDTEAFF
TRBV28,TRBJ1-2,CASEGLGYGYTF
TRBV7-9,TRBJ1-6,CASQAPEGGSPLHF
TRBV7-9,TRBJ2-7,CASSSATSGGPPYEQYF
TRBV27,TRBJ1-6,CASSASTGSYNSPLHF
TRBV19,TRBJ2-3,CASSLAGGEVDTQYF
TRBV5-4,TRBJ1-1,CASSFQGALNTEAFF
TRBV7-2,TRBJ2-7,CASSATSGGSSEQYF
TRBV19,TRBJ1-5,CASSLQADQPQHF
TRBV3-1/TRBV3-2,TRBJ2-1,CASSPLDSPYNEQFF
TRBV2,TRBJ1-5,CASRGGSNQPQHF
TRBV30,TRBJ1-1,CAWEPGQKVF
TRBV11-2,TRBJ1-1,CASSLSAVNTEAFF
TRBV3-1/TRBV3-2,TRBJ2-5,CASSQTGSQETQYF
TRBV5-1,TRBJ2-1,CASSYRGDEQFF
TRBV5-1,TRBJ1-4,CASSGPGEKLFF
TRBV7-9,TRBJ1-1,CASSHGTGEGGNTEAFF
TRBV5-1,TRBJ2-3,CASSALSGDLSTDTQYF
TRBV9,TRBJ2-7,CASSEWADSSYEQYF
TRBV2,TRBJ2-7,CASSEMIPGGASHYEQYF
TRBV3-1/TRBV3-2,TRBJ1-4,CASSQGAVEKLFF
TRBV2,TRBJ1-2,CAIHLGQEGYTF
TRBV7-9,TRBJ1-4,CASSPGGNNEKLFF
TRBV28,TRBJ2-7,CASSLLPGQKYEQYF
TRBV28,TRBJ1-2,CASSRDRYGYTF
TRBV11-2,TRBJ2-7,CASSLDLYEQYF
TRBV2,TRBJ2-5,CASSAADRGAQYF
TRBV6-5,TRBJ2-1,CASSPTSTRGQGFF
TRBV5-6,TRBJ2-2,CASSKLAGRQAGELFF
TRBV3-1/TRBV3-2,TRBJ1-4,CASTLRTGTNEKLFF
TRBV10-1,TRBJ2-1,CASSESGLAGGLNEQFF